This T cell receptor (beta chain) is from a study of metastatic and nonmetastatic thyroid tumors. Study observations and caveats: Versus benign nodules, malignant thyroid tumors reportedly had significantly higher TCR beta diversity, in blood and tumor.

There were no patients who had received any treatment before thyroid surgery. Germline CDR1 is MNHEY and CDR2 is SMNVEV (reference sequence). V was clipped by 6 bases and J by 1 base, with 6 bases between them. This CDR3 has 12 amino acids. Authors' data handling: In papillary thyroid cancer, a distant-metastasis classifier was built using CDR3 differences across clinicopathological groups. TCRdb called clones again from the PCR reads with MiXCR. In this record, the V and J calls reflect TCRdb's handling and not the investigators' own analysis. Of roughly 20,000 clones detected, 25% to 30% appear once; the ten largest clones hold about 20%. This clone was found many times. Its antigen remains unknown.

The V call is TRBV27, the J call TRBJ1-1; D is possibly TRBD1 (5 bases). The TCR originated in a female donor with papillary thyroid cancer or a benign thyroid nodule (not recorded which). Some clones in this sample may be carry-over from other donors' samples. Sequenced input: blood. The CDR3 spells CASRRGNTEAFF. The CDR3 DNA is TGTGCCAGCAGGAGGGGGAACACTGAAGCTTTCTTT.